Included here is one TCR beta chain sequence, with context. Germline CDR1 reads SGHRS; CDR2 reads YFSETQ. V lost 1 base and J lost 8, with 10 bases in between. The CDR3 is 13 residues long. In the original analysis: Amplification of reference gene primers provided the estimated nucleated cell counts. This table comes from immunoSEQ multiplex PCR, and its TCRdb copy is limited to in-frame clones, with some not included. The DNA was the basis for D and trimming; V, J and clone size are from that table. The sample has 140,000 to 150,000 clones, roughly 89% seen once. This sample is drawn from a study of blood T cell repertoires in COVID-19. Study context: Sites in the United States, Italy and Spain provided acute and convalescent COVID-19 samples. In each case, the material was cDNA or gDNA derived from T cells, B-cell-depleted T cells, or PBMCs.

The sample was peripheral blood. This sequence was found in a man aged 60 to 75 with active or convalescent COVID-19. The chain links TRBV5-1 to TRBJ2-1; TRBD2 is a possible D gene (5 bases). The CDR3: CASSLNDGDEQFF. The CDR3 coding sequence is TGCGCCAGCAGCTTGAACGACGGGGATGAGCAGTTCTTC.